This is a list of T cell receptor beta chains from one sample in a study of blood T cell repertoires in COVID-19. Only in-frame clones appear in the TCRdb table, and some are missing; sequencing was by immunoSEQ multiplex PCR. The sample lists 150,000 to 200,000 clones, approximately 80% occurring once. Sequenced input: peripheral blood. The receptors shown here come from a man in his 60s with acute or convalescent COVID-19. Both conserved end residues are part of each CDR3. The D gene is left open where the match is weak. Expanded clones get a size class; other rows say once, few or many, or leave the size out.

cdr3_nt: TGCGCCAGCAGCCCCTTCTCGGGGGGTGTAAACACCATATATTTT; cdr3_aa: CASSPFSGGVNTIYF; j_call: TRBJ1-3; v_call: TRBV4-3; clone_size: NA; d_call: NA
cdr3_nt: TGTGCCAGCAGCCCCGGGACAGGGATCGACTCTGGAAACACCATATATTTT; cdr3_aa: CASSPGTGIDSGNTIYF; j_call: TRBJ1-3; v_call: TRBV3-1/TRBV3-2; clone_size: NA; d_call: TRBD1
cdr3_nt: TGTGCCAGCTCACCACGTGCTAGCGGGGTGGATGAGCAGTTCTTC; cdr3_aa: CASSPRASGVDEQFF; j_call: TRBJ2-1; v_call: TRBV18; clone_size: NA; d_call: TRBD2
cdr3_nt: TGTGCCTGGAGTGGCGGGACTTCTAGGTTCACAGATACGCAGTATTTT; cdr3_aa: CAWSGGTSRFTDTQYF; j_call: TRBJ2-3; v_call: TRBV30; clone_size: NA; d_call: NA
cdr3_nt: TGTGCCTGGAGTCTCACGACAGGGGGCCGGGTGCAGTACTTC; cdr3_aa: CAWSLTTGGRVQYF; j_call: TRBJ2-7; v_call: TRBV30; clone_size: NA; d_call: TRBD1
cdr3_nt: TGTGCCAGCAGGTTTAATCCGACAGGTTCCTACGAGCAGTACTTC; cdr3_aa: CASRFNPTGSYEQYF; j_call: TRBJ2-7; v_call: TRBV11-2; clone_size: NA; d_call: NA
cdr3_nt: TGCAGCGTTGAAGGAGGGACAGGGGGAAACTACGAGCAGTACTTC; cdr3_aa: CSVEGGTGGNYEQYF; j_call: TRBJ2-7; v_call: TRBV29-1; clone_size: NA; d_call: TRBD1
cdr3_nt: TGCAGTGCTAGTCCCCAGGGTAATTCACCCCTCCACTTT; cdr3_aa: CSASPQGNSPLHF; j_call: TRBJ1-6; v_call: TRBV20-1; clone_size: NA; d_call: NA
cdr3_nt: TGTGCCTGCGGGGGGACGGCCAATGAGCAGTTCTTC; cdr3_aa: CACGGTANEQFF; j_call: TRBJ2-1; v_call: TRBV28; clone_size: NA; d_call: TRBD2
cdr3_nt: TGTGCCAGCAGCTACTACAACACCGGGGAGCTGTTTTTT; cdr3_aa: CASSYYNTGELFF; j_call: TRBJ2-2; v_call: TRBV3-1/TRBV3-2; clone_size: once; d_call: NA
cdr3_nt: TGTGCCAGCAGCCAAGGTACGAGGGTTCTTAACTATGGCTACACCTTC; cdr3_aa: CASSQGTRVLNYGYTF; j_call: TRBJ1-2; v_call: TRBV3-1/TRBV3-2; clone_size: NA; d_call: NA
cdr3_nt: TGTGCCAGCAGCTTCAGGGGGCAAGGAAACACCATATATTTT; cdr3_aa: CASSFRGQGNTIYF; j_call: TRBJ1-3; v_call: TRBV7-8; clone_size: NA; d_call: TRBD1
cdr3_nt: TGTGCCACCAGTGACCCTAACACAGGGGATGAAAAACTGTTTTTT; cdr3_aa: CATSDPNTGDEKLFF; j_call: TRBJ1-4; v_call: TRBV24-1; clone_size: NA; d_call: TRBD1
cdr3_nt: TGCAGCGTTGAAGGAGGGTCCCTCCGCGATTACGAGCAGTACTTC; cdr3_aa: CSVEGGSLRDYEQYF; j_call: TRBJ2-7; v_call: TRBV29-1; clone_size: NA; d_call: NA
cdr3_nt: TGTGCCAGCAGCGCTAGATACAATGAGCAGTTCTTC; cdr3_aa: CASSARYNEQFF; j_call: TRBJ2-1; v_call: TRBV5-6; clone_size: NA; d_call: NA
cdr3_nt: TGTGCCAGCTCACACGGGACAGATAATGGCTACACCTTC; cdr3_aa: CASSHGTDNGYTF; j_call: TRBJ1-2; v_call: TRBV18; clone_size: once; d_call: TRBD1
cdr3_nt: TGTGCCGTTGCTTATAGTCAGGGGGACTACGAGCAGTACTTC; cdr3_aa: CAVAYSQGDYEQYF; j_call: TRBJ2-7; v_call: TRBV10-3; clone_size: once; d_call: TRBD1
cdr3_nt: TGTGCCAGCAGCCCCAGATACATGTCCGGGGCCAACGTCCTGACTTTC; cdr3_aa: CASSPRYMSGANVLTF; j_call: TRBJ2-6; v_call: TRBV3-1/TRBV3-2; clone_size: NA; d_call: NA
cdr3_nt: TGTGCCAGCAGCTTGGTAGGGGGAGGCTACACCTTC; cdr3_aa: CASSLVGGGYTF; j_call: TRBJ1-2; v_call: TRBV5-5; clone_size: NA; d_call: NA
cdr3_nt: TGTGCCAGCAGCTTAAGTTCCGACAGGAATGAAAAACTGTTTTTT; cdr3_aa: CASSLSSDRNEKLFF; j_call: TRBJ1-4; v_call: TRBV7-9; clone_size: NA; d_call: NA
cdr3_nt: TGTGCCAGCTCACGCGAATCGGGGTATGGCTACACCTTC; cdr3_aa: CASSRESGYGYTF; j_call: TRBJ1-2; v_call: TRBV18; clone_size: NA; d_call: NA
cdr3_nt: TGTGCCACCGAGACCTCGGGGGGCAATGAGCAGTTCTTC; cdr3_aa: CATETSGGNEQFF; j_call: TRBJ2-1; v_call: TRBV24-1; clone_size: NA; d_call: TRBD2
cdr3_nt: TGCGCCAGCAGCCATAAGACAGGGTCCCCCTACGAGCAGTACTTC; cdr3_aa: CASSHKTGSPYEQYF; j_call: TRBJ2-7; v_call: TRBV4-1; clone_size: NA; d_call: TRBD1
cdr3_nt: TGTGCCACCAGTGATGCCAAACTCGGACAGGGGGCGGGAAAACTGTTTTTT; cdr3_aa: CATSDAKLGQGAGKLFF; j_call: TRBJ1-4; v_call: TRBV24-1; clone_size: NA; d_call: TRBD1
cdr3_nt: TGTGCCAGTAGTATGATATGGTCGGACAGCTCTGGAAACACCATATATTTT; cdr3_aa: CASSMIWSDSSGNTIYF; j_call: TRBJ1-3; v_call: TRBV19; clone_size: NA; d_call: NA
cdr3_nt: TGTGCCAGCAGTTCCTTGATACTCGAGAATGGCTACACCTTC; cdr3_aa: CASSSLILENGYTF; j_call: TRBJ1-2; v_call: TRBV28; clone_size: NA; d_call: NA